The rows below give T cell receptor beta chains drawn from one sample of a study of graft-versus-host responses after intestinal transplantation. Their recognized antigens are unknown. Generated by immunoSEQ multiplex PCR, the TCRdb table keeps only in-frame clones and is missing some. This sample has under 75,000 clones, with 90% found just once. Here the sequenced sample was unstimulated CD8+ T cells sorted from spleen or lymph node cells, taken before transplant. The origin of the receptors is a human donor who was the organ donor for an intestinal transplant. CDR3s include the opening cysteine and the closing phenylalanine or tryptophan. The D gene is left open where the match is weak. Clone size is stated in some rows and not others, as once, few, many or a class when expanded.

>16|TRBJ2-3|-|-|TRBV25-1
TGTGCCAGCAGTGAAGAACTACCCTTTTCCGGGGATACGCAGTATTTT
CASSEELPFSGDTQYF
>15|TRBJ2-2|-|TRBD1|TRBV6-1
TGTGCCAGCAGCGGGGGACAGGGATCCACCGGGGAGCTGTTTTTT
CASSGGQGSTGELFF
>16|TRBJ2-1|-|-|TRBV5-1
TGCGCCAGCAGCTTGGTGACCAGGGACTCCTACAATGAGCAGTTCTTC
CASSLVTRDSYNEQFF
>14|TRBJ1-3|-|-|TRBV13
TGTGCCAGCTGGCGGATAACCTCTGGAAACACCATATATTTT
CASWRITSGNTIYF
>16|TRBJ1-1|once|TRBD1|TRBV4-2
TGTGCCAGCAGTCGGGACAGGGGGATAGGTTGGGCTGAAGCTTTCTTT
CASSRDRGIGWAEAFF
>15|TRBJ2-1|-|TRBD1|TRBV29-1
TGCAGCGTTGCGGGACAGGGTGCATACTACGGTGAGCAGTTCTTC
CSVAGQGAYYGEQFF
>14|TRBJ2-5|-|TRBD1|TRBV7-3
TGTGCCAGCAGCCTTGGACAGGGGAAAGAGACCCAGTACTTC
CASSLGQGKETQYF
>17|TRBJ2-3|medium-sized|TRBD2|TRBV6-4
TGTGCCAGCAGTGACTTGAGCGGGGGGGCCGGCACAGATACGCAGTATTTT
CASSDLSGGAGTDTQYF
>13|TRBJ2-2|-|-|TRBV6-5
TGTGCCAGCAGTGTCGGGACATCCGGGGAGCTGTTTTTT
CASSVGTSGELFF
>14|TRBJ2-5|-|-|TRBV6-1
TGTGCCAGCAGTGAGACAGCAAACGAAGAGACCCAGTACTTC
CASSETANEETQYF
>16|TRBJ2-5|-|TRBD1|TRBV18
TGTGCCAGCTCACCCCCGGGGCAGGGGGCGCGGGAGACCCAGTACTTC
CASSPPGQGARETQYF
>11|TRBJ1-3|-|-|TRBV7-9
TGTGCCAGCAGCCTTGGAAACACCATATATTTT
CASSLGNTIYF
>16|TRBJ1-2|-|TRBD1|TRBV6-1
TGTGCCAGCAGTGACCCAGACAGGGGGCCGGGCTATGGCTACACCTTC
CASSDPDRGPGYGYTF
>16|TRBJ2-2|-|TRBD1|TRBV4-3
TGCGCCAGCAGCCAAGATTACGGACAGGGTTCCGGGGAGCTGTTTTTT
CASSQDYGQGSGELFF
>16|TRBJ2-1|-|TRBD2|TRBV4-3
TGCGCCAGCAGCCAAGGTAGCGGGGGGGCTGGGGATGAGCAGTTCTTC
CASSQGSGGAGDEQFF
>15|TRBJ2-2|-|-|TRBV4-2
TGTGCCAGCAGCCAAGAAGGGGCTGGCACCGGGGAGCTGTTTTTT
CASSQEGAGTGELFF
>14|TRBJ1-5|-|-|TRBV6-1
TGTGCCGGCGGGGGGCAAAGGGACAATCAGCCCCAGCATTTT
CAGGGQRDNQPQHF
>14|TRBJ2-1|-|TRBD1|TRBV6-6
TGTGCCAGCAGTGGGCCGGACAGGGACAATGAGCAGTTCTTC
CASSGPDRDNEQFF
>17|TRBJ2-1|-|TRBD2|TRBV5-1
TGCGCCAGCAGCTCCCTATTAGCGGGGGGGACCTACAATGAGCAGTTCTTC
CASSSLLAGGTYNEQFF
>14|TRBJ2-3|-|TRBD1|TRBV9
TGTGCCAGCAGCGACGGACAGGGGCCAGATACGCAGTATTTT
CASSDGQGPDTQYF
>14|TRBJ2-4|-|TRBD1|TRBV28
TGTGCCAGCAGCGGGACAGGGGGTTTAGACATTCAGTACTTC
CASSGTGGLDIQYF
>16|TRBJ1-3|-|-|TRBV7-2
TGTGCCAGCAGCTTAGTCCCCGGGACTGCTGGAAACACCATATATTTT
CASSLVPGTAGNTIYF
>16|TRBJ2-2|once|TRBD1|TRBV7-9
TGTGCCAGCAGCTTAGTCGAGACAGGGTACACCGGGGAGCTGTTTTTT
CASSLVETGYTGELFF
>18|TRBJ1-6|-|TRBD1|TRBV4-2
TGTGCCAGCAGCCAAGATCGGACAGGGGGCATCTATAATTCACCCCTCCACTTT
CASSQDRTGGIYNSPLHF
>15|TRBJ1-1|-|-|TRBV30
TGTGCCTGGAGTATTCAGGGTTGGAAGAACACTGAAGCTTTCTTT
CAWSIQGWKNTEAFF
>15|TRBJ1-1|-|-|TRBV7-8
TGTGCCAGCAGCTTACTGAGGGTAAAGGACACTGAAGCTTTCTTT
CASSLLRVKDTEAFF
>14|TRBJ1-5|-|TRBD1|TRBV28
TGTGCCAGCAGTCGGGACAGGGCAGGACAGCCCCAGCATTTT
CASSRDRAGQPQHF
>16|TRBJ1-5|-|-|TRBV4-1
TGCGCCAGCAGCCAAGATGGCTGGGGGGGCTGGCAGCCCCAGCATTTT
CASSQDGWGGWQPQHF
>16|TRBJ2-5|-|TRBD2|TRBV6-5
TGTGCCAGCAGTTACTCCGGGACTAGCGGGGGAGAGACCCAGTACTTC
CASSYSGTSGGETQYF
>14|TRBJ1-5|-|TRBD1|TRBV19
TGTGCCAGTAGTTGGGCAGGGGGCAACCAGCCCCAGCATTTT
CASSWAGGNQPQHF
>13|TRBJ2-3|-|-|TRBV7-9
TGTGCCAGCAGCGTAGAAGGGAGAGATACGCAGTATTTT
CASSVEGRDTQYF
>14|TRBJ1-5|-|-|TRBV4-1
TGCGCCAGCAGCCAATACAGGGAGAATCAGCCCCAGCATTTT
CASSQYRENQPQHF
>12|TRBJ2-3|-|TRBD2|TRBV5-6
TGTGCCAGCAGCCGGGGGGGAGATACGCAGTATTTT
CASSRGGDTQYF
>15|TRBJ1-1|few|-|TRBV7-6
TGTGCCAGCAGCTCGTCCGCAGGGGCTGACACTGAAGCTTTCTTT
CASSSSAGADTEAFF
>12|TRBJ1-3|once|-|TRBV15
TGTGCCACCAGCAGCTTAGGGAGCACCATATATTTT
CATSSLGSTIYF
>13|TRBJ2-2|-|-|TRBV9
TGTGCCAGCAGCTTGGGGGGAGCAACTGAGCTGTTTTTT
CASSLGGATELFF
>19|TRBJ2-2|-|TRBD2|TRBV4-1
TGCGCCAGCAGCCAAGAGCCGACTAGCGGGAGAGCGGTGACCGGGGAGCTGTTTTTT
CASSQEPTSGRAVTGELFF
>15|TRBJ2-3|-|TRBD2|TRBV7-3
TGTGCCAGCAGCTCCTCTAGCGGGGGCACAGATACGCAGTATTTT
CASSSSSGGTDTQYF
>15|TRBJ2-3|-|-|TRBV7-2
TGTGCCAGCAGCTTAGGACACTCTAACACAGATACGCAGTATTTT
CASSLGHSNTDTQYF
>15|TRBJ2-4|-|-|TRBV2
TGTGCCAGCAGTGAAAGCACGGTAGCCAAAAACATTCAGTACTTC
CASSESTVAKNIQYF